The 31 T cell receptor beta chains below all came from one sample that was sequenced in a study of OX40 agonist ivuxolimab in advanced cancers. Sequencing used immunoSEQ multiplex PCR; TCRdb keeps in-frame clones, though not all of them. The profile covers fewer than 85,000 clones, with roughly 85% appearing a single time and approximately 0.85% taken by the ten largest. Material: CD4+ or CD8+ T cells sorted from blood, obtained in a trial of the OX40 agonist ivuxolimab. Every receptor here comes from an adult with an advanced solid tumor such as melanoma, head and neck, liver or kidney cancer.

The rearrangement links TRBV19 to TRBJ1-3, with no clear D. The length of the CDR3 is 17 residues. V was clipped by 1 base and J by 2 bases, with 15 bases between them. Germline loops: CDR1 LNHDA, CDR2 SQIVND (reference sequence). The CDR3 bases are TGTGCCAGTAGTATAGTTCGGCCGGCTCTTCCTGGAAACACCATATATTTT. Residues: CASSIVRPALPGNTIYF.

V is TRBV18 and J is TRBJ1-4, with D perhaps matching TRBD1 (5 bases). The CDR3 contains 18 residues. V lost 1 base and J 0 bases, leaving 15 bases between the germline ends. Germline lookup yields CDR1 KGHSH and CDR2 LQKENI. CDR3 DNA: TGTGCCAGCTCACCACAGGCGGGGCGCGGTGCAACTAATGAAAAACTGTTTTTT. Translation: CASSPQAGRGATNEKLFF.

The rearrangement uses TRBV5-4 and TRBJ1-3; 7 bases are shared with TRBD1. CDR3 length: 16 amino acids. From germline, CDR1 is SGHNT and CDR2 YYREEE (reference sequence). Trimming cost V 2 bases and J 3 bases; bases outside gene matches: 8. CDR3 DNA: TGTGCCAGCAGCTTAGACAGGGCGAGTCGTGGAAACACCATATATTTT. Translating gives CASSLDRASRGNTIYF. Drawing the rest from reference TRBV5-4 and TRBJ1-3, the complete variable domain is ETGVTQSPTHLIKTRGQQVTLRCSSQSGHNTVSWYQQALGQGPQFIFQYYREEENGRGNFPPRFSGLQFPNYSSELNVNALELDDSALYLCASSLDRASRGNTIYFGEGSWLTVV.

The chain has TRBV19 and TRBJ1-5, with 10 bases that match TRBD1. The germline V gene encodes CDR1 LNHDA and CDR2 SQIVND (reference sequence). The CDR3 loop spans 14 amino acids. The trim removed 5 bases at V and 7 bases at J, leaving 5 bases unmatched. CDR3 amino acids: CASSGTGANQPQHF. CDR3 coding DNA: TGTGCCAGTAGTGGGACAGGGGCGAACCAGCCCCAGCATTTT.

The chain uses TRBV7-7 and TRBJ2-2, with 12 bases fitting TRBD1. V trimming: 6 bases; J trimming: 6 bases; junction bases outside the gene matches: 5. The CDR3 extends over 15 amino acids. The germline V gene has CDR1 SSHAT and CDR2 FNYEAQ (reference sequence). CDR3 sequence (DNA): TGTGCCAGCAGTTCCGGGACAGGGGGCTCCGGGGAGCTGTTTTTT. Residues: CASSSGTGGSGELFF.

This sequence joins TRBV25-1 and TRBJ1-6; D is unresolved. This CDR3 spans 15 amino acids. Germline CDR1 is MGHDK and CDR2 is SYGVNS. Trimming took 6 bases from V and 0 from J, leaving 9 bases between them. As DNA, the CDR3 is TGTGCCAGCAGCGAACAAAGCTCCTATAATTCACCCCTCCACTTT. This sequence encodes CASSEQSSYNSPLHF.

The gene calls are TRBV18 and TRBJ2-3; D is uncertain. Trimming removed 2 bases at V and 2 bases at J, with 5 bases between. In germline, CDR1 is KGHSH, CDR2 LQKENI. The CDR3 spans 13 residues. Written as DNA, the CDR3 is TGTGCCAGCTCACCATCTTACACAGATACGCAGTATTTT. This gives the protein CASSPSYTDTQYF. Complete variable domain (other parts from reference TRBV18 and TRBJ2-3): NAGVMQNPRHLVRRRGQEARLRCSPMKGHSHVYWYRQLPEEGLKFMVYLQKENIIDESGMPKERFSAEFPKEGPSILRIQQVVRGDSAAYFCASSPSYTDTQYFGPGTRLTVL.

This clone came up a few times. The rearrangement joins TRBV5-1 to TRBJ1-2, with TRBD1 matching 10 bases. The CDR3 consists of 16 residues. CDR1 is SGHRS and CDR2 is YFSETQ in the germline V gene. V was clipped by 3 bases and J by 0 bases; unmatched bases: 5. DNA of the CDR3: TGCGCCAGCAGCTCATGGACAGGGGGAACTAACTATGGCTACACCTTC. Translating it yields CASSSWTGGTNYGYTF.

The V call is TRBV2, the J call TRBJ2-7, with TRBD1 matching over 10 bases. The CDR3 runs 14 residues. The V and J ends lost 8 bases and 5 bases, in that order; junction bases with no gene match: 9. Germline-derived CDR1 and CDR2 are SNHLY and FYNNEI. The CDR3 DNA is TGTGCCAGCGGACGGACAGGGGGAAAGAACGAGCAGTACTTC. Translating gives CASGRTGGKNEQYF.

The gene calls are TRBV5-5 and TRBJ2-7; 8 positions agree with TRBD2. The length of the CDR3 is 16 residues. Germline V gene sequence: CDR1 SGHKS, CDR2 YYEKEE (reference sequence). V lost 4 bases to trimming and J lost 2 bases; unmatched junction nucleotides: 11. In DNA, the CDR3 is TGTGCCAGCAGCCTCTCTGGTAGCGGGGTACCCTACGAGCAGTACTTC. Translated: CASSLSGSGVPYEQYF. Based on the CDR3 plus reference TRBV5-5 and TRBJ2-7, the full variable domain is DAGVTQSPTHLIKTRGQQVTLRCSPISGHKSVSWYQQVLGQGPQFIFQYYEKEERGRGNFPDRFSARQFPNYSSELNVNALLLGDSALYLCASSLSGSGVPYEQYFGPGTRLTVT.

The chain recombines TRBV20-1 with TRBJ2-3; 8 bases match TRBD2. The CDR3 extends over 11 amino acids. Looked up from germline, CDR1 is DFQATT and CDR2 is SNEGSKA (reference sequence). J gave up 8 bases and V 4 bases, and 2 bases lay outside the gene matches. As DNA, the CDR3 is TGCAGTGCTAACCTAGCGGGTACGCAGTATTTT. Translating it yields CSANLAGTQYF.

This sequence joins TRBV7-3 and TRBJ2-3, with D perhaps TRBD2 (5 bases). In germline, CDR1 is SGHTA, CDR2 FQGTGA. V gave up 4 bases and J gave up 2 bases, with 7 bases separating them. The CDR3 is 13 amino acids. This CDR3 is CASSYDYTDTQYF. DNA of the CDR3: TGTGCCAGCAGCTATGACTACACAGATACGCAGTATTTT.

The gene calls are TRBV7-2 and TRBJ1-5; possible D gene TRBD1, 6 bases. CDR3 length: 14 amino acids. The V gene lost 8 bases and the J gene lost 4 bases, with 15 bases spanning the gap. Germline CDR1 is SGHTA and CDR2 is FQGNSA. The CDR3 sequence is CASAGTHLNQPQHF. The CDR3 DNA follows: TGTGCCAGCGCTGGGACACACTTAAATCAGCCCCAGCATTTT.

The chain is built from TRBV9 and TRBJ2-2; D unresolved. CDR3 length: 13 residues. Germline V gene lookup returns CDR1 SGDLS and CDR2 YYNGEE. V shed 3 bases and J shed 6 bases, with 9 bases lying between them. DNA for the CDR3: TGTGCCAGCAGCGCTGTACCTCCCGGGGAGCTGTTTTTT. This translates into CASSAVPPGELFF. Variable domain in full (rest from reference TRBV9 and TRBJ2-2): DSGVTQTPKHLITATGQRVTLRCSPRSGDLSVYWYQQSLDQGLQFLIQYYNGEERAKGNILERFSAQQFPDLHSELNLSSLELGDSALYFCASSAVPPGELFFGEGSRLTVL.

The rearrangement uses TRBV11-2 and TRBJ2-7, with D unresolved. The CDR3 totals 14 residues. Germline loops: CDR1 SGHAT, CDR2 FQNNGV. The CDR3 DNA follows: TGTACCCCCCCCCAAGGCAGCTCCTCCTACGAGCAGTACTTC. It yields the protein CTPPQGSSSYEQYF.

The chain links TRBV5-1 to TRBJ2-7; no reliable D call. There are 15 residues in the CDR3. Trimming pared 0 bases from V and 1 base from J, leaving 11 bases between. The V gene's germline CDR1 is SGHRS and CDR2 YFSETQ. This CDR3 is CASSLDGGPSYEQYF. For the CDR3, the DNA is TGCGCCAGCAGCTTGGATGGCGGACCATCCTACGAGCAGTACTTC.

This rearrangement joins TRBV6-5 to TRBJ1-1, with D unclear. The germline gives CDR1 MNHEY, CDR2 SVGAGI. CDR3 length: 8 residues. Trimming took 7 bases from V and 11 from J, leaving 5 bases between them. The CDR3 region has the DNA TGTGCCAGCATCTGGGCTTTCTTT. It codes for CASIWAFF.

The rearrangement uses TRBV5-1 and TRBJ2-5, with TRBD1 identical over 8 bases. This CDR3 spans 16 amino acids. The trim removed 4 bases at V and 0 bases at J, leaving 8 bases unmatched. Germline CDR1 is SGHRS and CDR2 is YFSETQ. This CDR3 reads CASSAGTGGYQETQYF. Written as DNA, the CDR3 is TGCGCCAGCAGCGCCGGAACAGGGGGTTACCAAGAGACCCAGTACTTC.

This clone was seen more than once but under ten times. V gene TRBV6-1 combines with J gene TRBJ2-5; tentatively, D is TRBD1 (6 bases). V lost 2 bases, J lost 1 base, and 11 bases lay in between. The CDR3 runs to 15 residues. Germline lookup yields CDR1 MNHNS and CDR2 SASEGT. The CDR3 bases are TGTGCCAGCAGTGAATACACAGGGACCCAAGAGACCCAGTACTTC. This gives the protein CASSEYTGTQETQYF.

This clone was detected only a few times. The chain combines TRBV2 with TRBJ1-5; D not resolved. Germline assignment: CDR1 SNHLY and CDR2 FYNNEI. CDR3 size: 13 residues. V shed 6 bases and J shed 1 base, with 7 bases lying between them. The CDR3 here is CASRADSNQPQHF. The CDR3 region has the DNA TGTGCCAGCAGGGCAGACAGCAATCAGCCCCAGCATTTT.

J is TRBJ2-7 and V is TRBV7-9; D gene ambiguous. CDR3 length equals 16 residues. The germline gives CDR1 SEHNR, CDR2 FQNEAQ (reference sequence). V was trimmed by 0 bases and J by 3 bases, leaving 15 bases between them. CDR3 sequence: CASSLADLASGYEQYF. The CDR3, as DNA: TGTGCCAGCAGCTTAGCCGATCTGGCTTCAGGCTACGAGCAGTACTTC.

The chain employs TRBV25-1 and TRBJ2-5; 12 nucleotides align to TRBD2. This CDR3 is built from 15 residues. The germline V gene encodes CDR1 MGHDK and CDR2 SYGVNS. Trimming took 6 bases from V and 4 from J; bases not matched to a gene: 6. Here the CDR3 DNA reads TGTGCCAGCAGGAACCTAGCGGGGGGGCGAGAGACCCAGTACTTC. Its protein is CASRNLAGGRETQYF.

The chain recombines TRBV2 with TRBJ1-4; a weak D match, TRBD1 (5 bases). CDR1 is SNHLY and CDR2 is FYNNEI in the germline V gene. Trimming shortened V by 8 bases and J by 5 bases, and 12 bases separated the two germline ends. This CDR3 is 13 amino acids long. In DNA, the CDR3 is TGTGCCAGCCAGGGACTGGAAAATGAAAAACTGTTTTTT. Protein product: CASQGLENEKLFF.

The V and J genes are TRBV30 and TRBJ2-2; TRBD1 matches 9 bases. Germline lookup yields CDR1 GTSNPN and CDR2 SVGIG (reference sequence). Trimming took 2 bases from V and 5 from J; bases not matched to a gene: 6. This CDR3 has 15 residues. CDR3: CAWSRGQGKTGELFF. For the CDR3, the DNA is TGTGCCTGGAGTAGAGGACAGGGGAAAACCGGGGAGCTGTTTTTT.

The chain is built from TRBV5-1 and TRBJ2-3, with unresolved D. Trimming removed 8 bases from V and 3 bases from J, with 10 bases in between. The length of the CDR3 is 12 residues. CDR1 is SGHRS, CDR2 YFSETQ, per germline. The CDR3 DNA follows: TGCGCCAGTCTAATCTCTACAGATACGCAGTATTTT. It codes for CASLISTDTQYF.

In its sample, this clone was seen a few times. The chain carries TRBV19 and TRBJ2-6; tentatively, D is TRBD2 (7 bases). Trimming took off 0 bases at V and 2 bases at J, with 14 bases between the two ends. This CDR3 is built from 18 residues. Per the germline V gene, CDR1 is LNHDA and CDR2 is SQIVND (reference sequence). The CDR3 DNA is TGTGCCAGTAGTATAGAGAGAAACGGGGGGCCTGGGGCCAACGTCCTGACTTTC. Translating it yields CASSIERNGGPGANVLTF.

The J gene is TRBJ1-2, the V gene TRBV5-6; 8 bases match TRBD1. The CDR3 runs 15 residues. With 2 bases clipped from V and 4 bases from J, the junction kept 7 bases outside the gene matches. Germline-derived CDR1 and CDR2 are SGHDT and YYEEEE. The CDR3 sequence: CASSFKPQGAYGYTF. CDR3 DNA: TGTGCCAGCAGCTTTAAACCGCAGGGGGCCTATGGCTACACCTTC.

There are a few counts of this clone. This rearrangement joins TRBV7-9 to TRBJ2-2; D not resolved. CDR3 length equals 14 residues. V lost 6 bases and J lost 2, with 10 bases in between. CDR1 SEHNR and CDR2 FQNEAQ come from the germline V gene (reference sequence). CDR3 loop: CASSLGANTGELFF. The CDR3 DNA reads as TGTGCCAGCAGTCTCGGTGCCAACACCGGGGAGCTGTTTTTT.

The chain combines TRBV12-5 with TRBJ2-2; 9 nucleotides align to TRBD1. The CDR3 has 13 amino acids. V trimming: 9 bases; J trimming: 7 bases; junction bases outside the gene matches: 6. Germline CDR1 LGHNT, CDR2 FRNRAP. CDR3 protein: CASKGQGGGELFF. CDR3 sequence (DNA): TGTGCTAGCAAGGGACAGGGCGGCGGGGAGCTGTTTTTT.

The CDR3 loop reads CASTRDRGLNYGYTF. CDR3 coding DNA: TGTGCCAGCACCAGAGACAGGGGCCTCAACTATGGCTACACCTTC. The V call is TRBV5-4, the J call TRBJ1-2, with 8 bases aligning to TRBD1. Germline CDR1 is SGHNT and CDR2 is YYREEE (reference sequence). Trimming at V came to 6 bases and at J to 2 bases, leaving 9 bases not matched to a gene. CDR3 size: 15 residues.

V is TRBV18 and J is TRBJ2-6, with TRBD1 matching over 9 bases. Germline CDR1 KGHSH, CDR2 LQKENI. This CDR3 has 18 amino acids. J was trimmed by 0 bases and V by 0 bases; bases with no gene match: 3. Here the CDR3 reads CASSPPGQGGSGANVLTF. CDR3 nucleotides: TGTGCCAGCTCACCACCGGGACAGGGTGGCTCTGGGGCCAACGTCCTGACTTTC.